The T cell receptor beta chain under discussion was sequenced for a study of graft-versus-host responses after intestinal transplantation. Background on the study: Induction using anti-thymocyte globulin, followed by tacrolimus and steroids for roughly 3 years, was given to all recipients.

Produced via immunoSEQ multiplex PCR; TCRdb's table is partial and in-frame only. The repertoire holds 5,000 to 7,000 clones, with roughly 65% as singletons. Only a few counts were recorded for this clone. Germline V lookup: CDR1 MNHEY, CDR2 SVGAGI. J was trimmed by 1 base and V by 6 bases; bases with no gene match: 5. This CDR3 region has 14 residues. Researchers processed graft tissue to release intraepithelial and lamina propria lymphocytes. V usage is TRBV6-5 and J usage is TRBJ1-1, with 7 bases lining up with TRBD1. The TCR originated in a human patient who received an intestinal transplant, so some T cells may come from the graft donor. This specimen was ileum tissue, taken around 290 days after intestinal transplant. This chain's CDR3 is CASRRTGENTEAFF. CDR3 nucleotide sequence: TGTGCCAGCAGACGGACAGGAGAGAACACTGAAGCTTTCTTT.